Following are 19 T cell receptor beta chains from one sample sequenced in a study of human T cells and chemical hapten exposure. This sample's time point: healthy volunteer bleed at 2 weeks. Before extraction, the whole blood was not fractionated, and total RNA was taken from it. One entry per CDR3 protein, called by TCRdb with MiXCR from the RACE reads. The sample holds about 130,000 distinct CDR3 sequences; approximately 9.1% are singletons and the top ten take roughly 2%. Sequencing was done on a sample of whole blood. All receptors derive from a male donor in good health. Some clones in this sample may be carry-over from other donors' samples.

Ten or more counts support this clonotype. The rearrangement links TRBV7-9 to TRBJ2-2; perhaps D is TRBD1 or TRBD2 (5 bases each). Trimming took 1 base from V and 1 from J, leaving 7 bases between them. The CDR3 sequence is 15 residues long. Germline loops: CDR1 SEHNR, CDR2 FQNEAQ (reference sequence). CDR3 DNA: TGTGCCAGCAGCTTAGGAGGGGAGAACACCGGGGAGCTGTTTTTT. Translating it yields CASSLGGENTGELFF. Full variable domain (missing parts from reference TRBV7-9 and TRBJ2-2): DTGVSQNPRHKITKRGQNVTFRCDPISEHNRLYWYRQTLGQGPEFLTYFQNEAQLEKSRLLSDRFSAERPKGSFSTLEIQRTEQGDSAMYLCASSLGGENTGELFFGEGSRLTVL.

The chain joins TRBV10-3 to TRBJ1-2; D remains ambiguous. Between the trimmed V and J ends, which lost 6 bases and 4 bases, there was a span of 12 bases. The CDR3 has 13 residues. Germline V gives CDR1 ENHRY, CDR2 SYGVKD. In nucleotides, the CDR3 is TGTGCCATCAGGGACCCGACCGCCTATGGCTACACCTTC. As protein: CAIRDPTAYGYTF.

This clonotype appeared many times. The V gene is TRBV20-1, the J gene TRBJ2-5, with 9 bases lining up with TRBD2. The CDR3 spans 16 residues. J lost 2 bases, V lost 0 bases, and 7 bases had no gene match. Germline V CDR1 and CDR2: DFQATT, SNEGSKA (reference sequence). CDR3 in amino acids: CSARDSSSGRQETQYF. The CDR3, as DNA: TGCAGTGCTAGAGATTCGAGTAGCGGGAGACAAGAGACCCAGTACTTC.

The sample holds a few counts of this clonotype. CDR3 region: CASSPLELGGSRDTQYF. The CDR3 DNA sequence: TGTGCCAGCTCACCACTCGAACTAGGCGGGAGTCGGGATACGCAGTATTTT. This chain connects TRBV18 to TRBJ2-3; TRBD2 matches 7 bases. CDR1 and CDR2 from the germline V gene are KGHSH and LQKENI. J gave up 6 bases and V 1 base, and 13 bases lay outside the gene matches. This CDR3 spans 17 amino acids.

This clonotype was seen at least ten times. The chain combines TRBV5-1 with TRBJ2-1; 10 bases fit TRBD2. Looked up from germline, CDR1 is SGHRS and CDR2 is YFSETQ. The junction had 1 base not matched to a gene; V was cut back by 0 bases and J by 4 bases. This CDR3 contains 15 residues. The CDR3 here is CASSLGLAGYNEQFF. In nucleotides, the CDR3 is TGCGCCAGCAGCTTGGGACTAGCGGGTTACAATGAGCAGTTCTTC.

Worth noting for this clonotype: A much larger clone differs from this one at a single base, so this may be a read error. This chain links TRBV3-1 with TRBJ2-1; D is possibly TRBD1 or TRBD2 (6 bases each). The germline gives CDR1 LGHDT, CDR2 YNNKEL (reference sequence). The length of the CDR3 is 18 residues. With 0 bases removed from V and 0 bases from J, the gap between germline ends came to 15 bases. As DNA, the CDR3 is TGTGCCAGCAGCCAAGATTTGGGCGGGGACACCTCCTACAATGAGCAGTTCTTC. Translating gives CASSQDLGGDTSYNEQFF.

This rearrangement joins TRBV9 to TRBJ2-1; D might be TRBD2 (5 bases). From germline, CDR1 is SGDLS and CDR2 YYNGEE. V gave up 3 bases and J gave up 7 bases, with 14 bases separating them. The CDR3 is 14 residues long. The chain's CDR3 is CASSALAPGNEQFF. CDR3 coding DNA: TGTGCCAGCAGCGCTCTAGCTCCGGGGAATGAGCAGTTCTTC.

This chain connects TRBV6-2 or TRBV6-3 to TRBJ1-1, with 7 bases fitting TRBD1. The CDR3 is 14 amino acids. Unmatched junction bases numbered 7, after V lost 2 bases and J lost 7 bases. Germline CDR1 is MNHEY and CDR2 is SVGEGT. Here the CDR3 DNA reads TGTGCCAGCAGTTACATGGGGACAGACTTTGAAGCTTTCTTT. Protein product: CASSYMGTDFEAFF.

At least ten counts were recorded for this clonotype. V gene TRBV29-1 combines with J gene TRBJ2-6, with D hard to call. Germline V gene lookup returns CDR1 SQVTM and CDR2 ANQGSEA. This CDR3 spans 17 amino acids. Deletions cut 4 bases from V and 2 bases from J, with 18 bases between. The CDR3 DNA reads TGCAGCGTTGTTCCCGACCCGGGCACGCCTGGGGCCAACGTCCTGACTTTC. This gives the protein CSVVPDPGTPGANVLTF.

This clonotype was detected many times. The CDR3 loop is CASSLGVSGNTIYF. In DNA, the CDR3 is TGTGCCAGCAGCTTGGGCGTCTCTGGAAACACCATATATTTT. The rearrangement links TRBV11-2 to TRBJ1-3; the D is unclear. The CDR3 contains 14 residues. V lost 3 bases, J lost 0 bases, and 6 bases lay in between. Germline V gene sequence: CDR1 SGHAT, CDR2 FQNNGV.

Note on this clonotype: Germline and junction disagree at one end, which may indicate a read error. V gene TRBV5-1 combines with J gene TRBJ2-1, with 14 bases identical to TRBD2. The CDR3 sequence is 16 residues long. Germline V gives CDR1 SGHRS, CDR2 YFSETQ. The CDR3 protein is CVSSSAGTSGSLGQFF. In DNA, the CDR3 is TGCGTCAGCAGCTCAGCTGGGACTAGCGGGAGTCTGGGGCAGTTCTTC.

The gene calls are TRBV10-3 and TRBJ2-6, with D tentatively TRBD1 (5 bases). Deletions cut 10 bases from V and 4 bases from J, with 20 bases between. This CDR3 is built from 16 residues. CDR1 ENHRY and CDR2 SYGVKD come from the germline V gene. CDR3 coding DNA: TGTGCCACCTCGACAGCCACTGAGTCCGGGGCCAACGTCCTGACTTTC. It yields the protein CATSTATESGANVLTF.

This clonotype has a handful of counts. The V gene is TRBV6-4, the J gene TRBJ2-1; tentatively, D is TRBD2 (6 bases). This CDR3 is built from 13 residues. Germline CDR1 is MRHNA and CDR2 is SNTAGT. Trimming pared 0 bases from V and 9 bases from J, leaving 9 bases between. CDR3 loop: CASSDSRDFEQFF. The CDR3 DNA sequence: TGTGCCAGCAGTGACTCGCGGGATTTTGAGCAGTTCTTC.

V usage is TRBV7-2 and J usage is TRBJ2-5; weak D call: TRBD2 (6 bases). Germline V lookup: CDR1 SGHTA, CDR2 FQGNSA. The CDR3 has 15 residues. Trimming removed 4 bases at V and 4 bases at J, with 16 bases between. The CDR3 DNA sequence: TGTGCCAGCAGCTCTGGGCCCGCGGGGACAGAGACCCAGTACTTC. Encoded protein: CASSSGPAGTETQYF.

This clonotype was counted between two and nine times. The rearrangement joins TRBV2 to TRBJ2-7; 9 nucleotides align to TRBD2. The V and J ends lost 6 bases and 1 base, in that order; junction bases with no gene match: 10. The CDR3 covers 16 residues. Germline V gene sequence: CDR1 SNHLY, CDR2 FYNNEI. This CDR3 is CASRTRGSGGSYEQYF. DNA of the CDR3: TGTGCCAGCAGGACCCGAGGTAGCGGGGGTTCCTACGAGCAGTACTTC.

This clonotype came up many times. The gene calls are TRBV10-3 and TRBJ1-1, with no clear D. V was clipped by 3 bases and J by 0 bases, with 14 bases between them. The CDR3 sequence is 16 residues long. Germline V gene data show CDR1 as ENHRY and CDR2 as SYGVKD. The CDR3 bases are TGTGCCATCAGTGACCCCCAAGGGTCTTTGAACACTGAAGCTTTCTTT. This codes for CAISDPQGSLNTEAFF.

The V call is TRBV12-3 or TRBV12-4, the J call TRBJ2-3; possibly TRBD1 for D (6 bases). V was trimmed by 2 bases and J by 2 bases, leaving 14 bases between them. This CDR3 has 16 residues. The CDR3 spells CASSLLIGGPTDTQYF. The CDR3, as DNA: TGTGCCAGCAGTTTACTTATTGGGGGCCCCACAGATACGCAGTATTTT.

This clonotype appeared a few times. V is TRBV11-2 and J is TRBJ2-2; D is tentatively TRBD1 or TRBD2 (6 bases each). The CDR3 has 15 amino acids. The V end was cut by 5 bases, the J end by 1 base, with 11 bases between. Germline V gene sequence: CDR1 SGHAT, CDR2 FQNNGV. The CDR3 loop is CASSAQGLNTGELFF. CDR3 DNA: TGTGCCAGCAGCGCACAGGGACTGAACACCGGGGAGCTGTTTTTT.

This clonotype was observed a few times. The rearrangement joins TRBV29-1 to TRBJ2-7; a possible D gene is TRBD1 (6 bases). The CDR3 has 14 amino acids. Germline lookup yields CDR1 SQVTM and CDR2 ANQGSEA. V lost 7 bases and J 0 bases, leaving 16 bases between the germline ends. The CDR3 DNA sequence: TGCAGCGCCAGGGGTAGCACCAGCTCCTACGAGCAGTACTTC. It specifies CSARGSTSSYEQYF.